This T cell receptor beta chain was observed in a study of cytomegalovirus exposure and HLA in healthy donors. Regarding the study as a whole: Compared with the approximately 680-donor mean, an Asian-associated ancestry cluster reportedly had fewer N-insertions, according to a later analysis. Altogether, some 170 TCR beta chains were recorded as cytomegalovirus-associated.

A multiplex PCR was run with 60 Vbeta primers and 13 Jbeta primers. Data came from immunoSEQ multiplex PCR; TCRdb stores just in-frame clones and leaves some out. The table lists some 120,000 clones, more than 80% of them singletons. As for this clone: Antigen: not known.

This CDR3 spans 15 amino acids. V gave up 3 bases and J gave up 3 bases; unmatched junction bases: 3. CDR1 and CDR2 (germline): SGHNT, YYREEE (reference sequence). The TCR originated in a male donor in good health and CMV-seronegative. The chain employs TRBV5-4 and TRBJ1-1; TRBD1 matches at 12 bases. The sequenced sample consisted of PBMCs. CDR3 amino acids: CASSWGTGGYTEAFF. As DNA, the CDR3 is TGTGCCAGCAGCTGGGGGACAGGGGGCTACACTGAAGCTTTCTTT.